This T cell receptor beta chain derives from a study of PD-1 blockade in classical Hodgkin lymphoma. Study-wide findings and caveats: According to reports, newly diagnosed patients had lower baseline TCR diversity than healthy donors, and relapsed/refractory patients had lower baseline TCR diversity still. Differences between repertoires have undefined causes, possibly disease activity or prior therapy.

The CDR3 is 17 residues long. Germline CDR1 reads SNHLY; CDR2 reads FYNNEI. Trimming left V 5 bases short and J 0 bases short, with 17 bases between. Only in-frame clones appear in the TCRdb table, and some are missing; sequencing was by immunoSEQ multiplex PCR. Of under 40,000 clones detected, 81% appear once; the ten largest clones hold about 17%. Points on this clone: The antigen is undetermined.

Time point here: cycle 4 day 1 (C4D1), after 6 weeks of nivolumab. Each patient experienced a relapse that followed autologous stem cell transplantation, and brentuximab vedotin exposure varied. Sample: peripheral blood mononuclear cells (PBMCs), taken before the fourth cycle of nivolumab. The sequence came from a human donor with classical Hodgkin lymphoma. The chain uses TRBV2 and TRBJ2-4, with a weak D call TRBD2 (5 bases). Written as DNA, the CDR3 is TGTGCCAGCAGTCCCACGGGGAAGGCCGGAGCCAAAAACATTCAGTACTTC. Encoded protein: CASSPTGKAGAKNIQYF. Full variable domain (missing parts from reference TRBV2 and TRBJ2-4): EPEVTQTPSHQVTQMGQEVILRCVPISNHLYFYWYRQILGQKVEFLVSFYNNEISEKSEIFDDQFSVERPDGSNFTLKIRSTKLEDSAMYFCASSPTGKAGAKNIQYFGAGTRLSVL.